This T cell receptor beta chain originates from a study of tumor-infiltrating lymphocytes in glioblastoma multiforme. Multiple V-beta primers and a C-beta primer amplified TCRB from RNA. TCRB cDNA was made from 0.4 to 0.6 ug total RNA. TCRdb itself ran the multiplex PCR reads through MiXCR, one entry per CDR3 protein. The data contain over 14,000 distinct CDR3 sequences, 60% to 75% of them singletons. The CDR3 consists of 13 residues. From germline, CDR1 is SEHNR and CDR2 FQNEAQ (reference sequence). Trimming pared 5 bases from V and 8 bases from J, leaving 15 bases between. Study results and limitations: TCR plus mutation findings rest on a single glioblastoma patient. RNA-based TCR sequencing may distort clone frequencies, since cells carry unequal TCR transcript numbers.

About this clonotype itself: Antigen specificity is unknown.

This sequence joins TRBV7-9 and TRBJ1-2, with D perhaps TRBD1 (5 bases). The source of this sequence is a male donor with glioblastoma. Sequencing was performed on brain tumor tissue. The CDR3 loop is CASSRRDQRGYTF. CDR3 DNA: TGTGCCAGCAGCCGTAGGGACCAGAGGGGCTACACCTTC. Drawing the rest from reference TRBV7-9 and TRBJ1-2, the complete variable domain is DTGVSQNPRHKITKRGQNVTFRCDPISEHNRLYWYRQTLGQGPEFLTYFQNEAQLEKSRLLSDRFSAERPKGSFSTLEIQRTEQGDSAMYLCASSRRDQRGYTFGSGTRLTVV.